The sequence of this T cell receptor (beta chain) was determined in a study of T cells in Graves' hyperthyroidism and ophthalmopathy. Hyperthyroidism in the patients, aged 18 to 65, was newly diagnosed and under 2 months in duration. From approximately 9.1 ml of fresh peripheral blood, PBMCs were isolated. Researchers took RNA transcripts and amplified the TCR beta CDR3 regions from them. First-round RT-PCR targeting the TCR CDR3 was performed with the HTBI primer set. TCRdb reanalysed the multiplex PCR reads using MiXCR and keeps one entry per CDR3 protein. The sample has 600,000 to 650,000 distinct CDR3 sequences, 15% to 20% seen once. This clonotype showed up just a few times. This CDR3 spans 15 amino acids. J gave up 5 bases and V 3 bases, and 8 bases lay outside the gene matches. The germline V gene has CDR1 SGHKS and CDR2 YYEKEE (reference sequence).

The source is a woman aged 30 to 39 with Graves' hyperthyroidism. Sequencing input: blood. The chain carries TRBV5-5 and TRBJ2-1; 7 bases match TRBD2. The CDR3 loop reads CASSSPAGPDNEQFF. CDR3 nucleotides: TGTGCCAGCAGCTCCCCAGCGGGACCGGACAATGAGCAGTTCTTC.